This T cell receptor (beta chain) was profiled in a study of tissue T cells after allogeneic stem cell transplantation. Points from the study as a whole: Shared clones across patients were few; motif clustering revealed tissue-specific shared signatures.

CDR3 size: 12 residues. Germline-derived CDR1 and CDR2 are SNHLY and FYNGKV (reference sequence). Between the trimmed V and J ends, which lost 4 bases and 4 bases, there was a span of 6 bases. About this clone: The antigen remains unidentified. Genes and germline are mouse. Read data end 1 residue before the CDR3 end; the end is taken from the germline J gene.

Time point given: mouse harvest day 7 after allogeneic transplant. Each mouse received 10^7 T-cell-depleted marrow cells plus 10^6 splenic CD5+ T cells by tail vein. Data came from immunoSEQ multiplex PCR; TCRdb stores just in-frame clones and leaves some out. The profile shows around 8,700 clones, around two fifths of them singletons. The origin of this receptor is a female BALB/c mouse given C57BL/6 T cells with graft-versus-host disease after an allogeneic hematopoietic cell transplant. The chain couples TRBV3 to TRBJ2-3; D is unclear. Sequencing used skin. This chain's CDR3 is CASSSGTETLYF. CDR3 DNA (partial): TGTGCCAGCAGCTCCGGGACAGAAACGCTGTAT. The variable domain in full, completed from reference TRBV3 and TRBJ2-3, reads GPKVLQIPSHQIIDMGQMVTLNCDPVSNHLYFYWYKQILGQQMEFLVNFYNGKVMEKSKLFKDQFSVERPDGSYFTLKIQPTALEDSAVYFCASSSGTETLYFGSGTRLTVL.